This T cell receptor (beta chain) was profiled in a study of T cell responses to AZD1222 COVID-19 vaccine. Study background: Second-dose schedules of about 4 or about 12 weeks were combined.

The germline V and J ends were trimmed by 0 bases and 2 bases, with 14 bases remaining between them. The CDR3 spans 17 residues. The V gene's germline CDR1 is LGHNA and CDR2 YNFKEQ. Study conclusions and caveats: Scientists sampled the repertoires only once the peak T cell response had passed. The donors showed a predominance of white British ancestry and of females, with possible underestimation of clonal diversity. An increase in Spike-specific TCR breadth and depth was observed after two AZD1222 doses.

Assay: immunoSEQ multiplex PCR; the TCRdb copy retains only in-frame clones and omits some. In the table there are 110,000 to 150,000 clones, roughly 92% of which are singletons. For this clone: Its target is unknown.

Sequences were derived from peripheral blood, sampled on day 0 of AZD1222 vaccination. The J gene is TRBJ2-1, the V gene TRBV4-2; D is possibly TRBD2 (7 bases). The sequence was collected from an adult in good health. The CDR3 DNA reads TGTGCCAGCAGCCAAGACGGAGGGGGGGATGCCTACAATGAGCAGTTCTTC. As protein: CASSQDGGGDAYNEQFF.